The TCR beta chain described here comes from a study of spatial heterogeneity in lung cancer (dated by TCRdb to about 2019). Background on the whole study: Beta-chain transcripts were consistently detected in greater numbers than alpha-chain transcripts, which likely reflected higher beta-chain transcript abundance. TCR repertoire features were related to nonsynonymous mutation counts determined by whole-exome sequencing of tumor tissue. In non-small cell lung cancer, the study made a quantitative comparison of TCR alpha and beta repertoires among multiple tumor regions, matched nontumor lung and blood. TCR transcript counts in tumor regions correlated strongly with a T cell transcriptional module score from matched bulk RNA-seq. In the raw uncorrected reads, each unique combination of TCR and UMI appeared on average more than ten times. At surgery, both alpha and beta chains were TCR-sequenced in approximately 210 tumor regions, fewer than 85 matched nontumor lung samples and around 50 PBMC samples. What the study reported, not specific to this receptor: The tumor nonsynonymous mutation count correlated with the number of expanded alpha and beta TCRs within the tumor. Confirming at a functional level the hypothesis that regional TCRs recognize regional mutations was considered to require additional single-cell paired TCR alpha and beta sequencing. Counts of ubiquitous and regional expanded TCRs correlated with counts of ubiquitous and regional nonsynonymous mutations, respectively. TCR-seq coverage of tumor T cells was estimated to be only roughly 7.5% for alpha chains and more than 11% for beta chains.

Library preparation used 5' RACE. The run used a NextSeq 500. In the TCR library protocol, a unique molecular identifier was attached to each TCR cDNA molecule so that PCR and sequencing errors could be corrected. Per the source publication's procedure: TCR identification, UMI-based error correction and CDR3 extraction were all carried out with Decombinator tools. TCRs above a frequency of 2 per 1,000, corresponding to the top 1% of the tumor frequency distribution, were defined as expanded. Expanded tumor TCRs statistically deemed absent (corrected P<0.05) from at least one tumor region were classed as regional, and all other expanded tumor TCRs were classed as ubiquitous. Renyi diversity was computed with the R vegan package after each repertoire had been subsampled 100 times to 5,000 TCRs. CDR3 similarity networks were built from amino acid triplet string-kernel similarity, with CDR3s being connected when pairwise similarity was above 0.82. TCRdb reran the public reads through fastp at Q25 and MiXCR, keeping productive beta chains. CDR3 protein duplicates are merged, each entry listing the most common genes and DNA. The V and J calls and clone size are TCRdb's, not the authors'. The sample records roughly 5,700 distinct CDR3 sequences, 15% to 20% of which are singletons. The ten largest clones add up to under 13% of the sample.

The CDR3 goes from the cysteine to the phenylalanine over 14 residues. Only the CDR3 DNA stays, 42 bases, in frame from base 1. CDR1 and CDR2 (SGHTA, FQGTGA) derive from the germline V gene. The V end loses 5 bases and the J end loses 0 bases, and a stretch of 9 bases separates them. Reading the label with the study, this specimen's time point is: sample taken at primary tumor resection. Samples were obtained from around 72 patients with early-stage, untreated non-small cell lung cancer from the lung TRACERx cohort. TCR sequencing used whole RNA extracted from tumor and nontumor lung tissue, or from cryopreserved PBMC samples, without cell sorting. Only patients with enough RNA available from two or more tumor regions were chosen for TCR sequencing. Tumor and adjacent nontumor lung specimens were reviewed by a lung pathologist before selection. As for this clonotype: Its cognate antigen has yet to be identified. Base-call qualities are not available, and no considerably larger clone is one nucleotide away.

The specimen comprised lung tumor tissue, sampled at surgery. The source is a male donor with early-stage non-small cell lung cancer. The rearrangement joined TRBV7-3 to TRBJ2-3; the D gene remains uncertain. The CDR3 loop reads CASSLSHSTDTQYF. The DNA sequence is TGTGCCAGCAGCCTCTCGCATAGCACAGATACGCAGTATTTT. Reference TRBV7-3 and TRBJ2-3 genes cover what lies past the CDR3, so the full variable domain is GAGVSQTPSNKVTEKGKYVELRCDPISGHTALYWYRQSLGQGPEFLIYFQGTGAADDSGLPNDRFFAVRPEGSVSTLKIQRTERGDSAVYLCASSLSHSTDTQYFGPGTRLTVL.